A selection of T cell receptor beta chains follows, all from one sample in a study of blood T cell repertoires in COVID-19. Profiled with immunoSEQ multiplex PCR; TCRdb holds only in-frame clones, not every one. The repertoire has 100,000 to 150,000 clones, about 80% of them found once; the top ten carry 3.5% to 4%. The sequencing input was peripheral blood. The receptors derive from a woman aged 45-59 years with acute or convalescent COVID-19. Each CDR3 is given with its conserved first and last residue. Fields, in order: J gene, clone size, D gene, V gene, CDR3 DNA, CDR3 protein. The D gene is left open where the match is weak. A clone size is listed for some rows: how often the clone was seen (once, few, many), or a class if it is expanded.

j_call: TRBJ2-7
clone_size: -
d_call: -
v_call: TRBV9
cdr3_nt: TGTGCCAGCAGCGTTGGGGGGAGCTCCTACGAGCAGTACTTC
cdr3_aa: CASSVGGSSYEQYF

j_call: TRBJ1-1
clone_size: -
d_call: -
v_call: TRBV5-1
cdr3_nt: TGCGCCAGCAGCTCGGGAGGCAGGGGAGTAACTGAAGCTTTCTTT
cdr3_aa: CASSSGGRGVTEAFF

j_call: TRBJ2-1
clone_size: -
d_call: -
v_call: TRBV2
cdr3_nt: TGTGCCAGCTTTGAGGAGCGATCCTACAATGAGCAGTTCTTC
cdr3_aa: CASFEERSYNEQFF

j_call: TRBJ2-1
clone_size: -
d_call: -
v_call: TRBV5-1
cdr3_nt: TGCGCCAGCAGCGTCTCTACAGGGTCGTCCTACAATGAGCAGTTCTTC
cdr3_aa: CASSVSTGSSYNEQFF

j_call: TRBJ1-2
clone_size: -
d_call: -
v_call: TRBV2
cdr3_nt: TGTGCCAGCAGTCCACAGGGACCCAACTATGGCTACACCTTC
cdr3_aa: CASSPQGPNYGYTF

j_call: TRBJ1-2
clone_size: once
d_call: -
v_call: TRBV9
cdr3_nt: TGTGCCAGCAGCGTAATGGGCCGGGGAGGTTTTGGCTACACCTTC
cdr3_aa: CASSVMGRGGFGYTF

j_call: TRBJ1-5
clone_size: -
d_call: -
v_call: TRBV2
cdr3_nt: TGTGCCAGCAGTGAGAGAGTAAGAGAGCAGGGTCAGCCCCAGCATTTT
cdr3_aa: CASSERVREQGQPQHF

j_call: TRBJ2-2
clone_size: -
d_call: TRBD2
v_call: TRBV6-5
cdr3_nt: TGTGCCATCGCGACTCGACTAGCGCCCGGGGAGCTGTTTTTT
cdr3_aa: CAIATRLAPGELFF

j_call: TRBJ1-2
clone_size: few
d_call: -
v_call: TRBV13
cdr3_nt: TGTGCCAGCAGGTCTGACACGGACTATGGCTACACCTTC
cdr3_aa: CASRSDTDYGYTF

j_call: TRBJ1-6
clone_size: once
d_call: -
v_call: TRBV28
cdr3_nt: TGTGCCAGCAGCTATCGTGGTCGCGAGGGTTTTAATTCACCCCTCCACTTT
cdr3_aa: CASSYRGREGFNSPLHF

j_call: TRBJ2-1
clone_size: -
d_call: TRBD2
v_call: TRBV5-1
cdr3_nt: TGCGCCAGCAGCCCCCCGACTAGCGGGAATCGGAATGAGCAGTTCTTC
cdr3_aa: CASSPPTSGNRNEQFF

j_call: TRBJ2-2
clone_size: -
d_call: -
v_call: TRBV28
cdr3_nt: TGTGCCAGCAGCTACCCAGCCACTGGGTGGGAGGTCCACACCGGGGAGCTGTTTTTT
cdr3_aa: CASSYPATGWEVHTGELFF

j_call: TRBJ1-1
clone_size: -
d_call: -
v_call: TRBV12-3/TRBV12-4
cdr3_nt: TGTGCCAGCAGCCCCAGGTCCGGAAAAGCTTTCTTT
cdr3_aa: CASSPRSGKAFF

j_call: TRBJ2-7
clone_size: -
d_call: -
v_call: TRBV3-1/TRBV3-2
cdr3_nt: TGTGCCAGCAGCCTAAGCCAGGTCCCCTACGAGCAGTACTTC
cdr3_aa: CASSLSQVPYEQYF

j_call: TRBJ1-2
clone_size: -
d_call: -
v_call: TRBV6-6
cdr3_nt: TGTGCCAGCAGTCACGGGGAGAGGGATGGCTATGGCTACACCTTC
cdr3_aa: CASSHGERDGYGYTF